One and the same sample provided the 16 T cell receptor beta chains below, sequenced in a study of T cells in Graves' hyperthyroidism and ophthalmopathy. Amplified TCR beta CDR3 regions came from RNA transcripts. HTBI primers were the set used in a first-round RT-PCR of the TCR CDR3. TCRdb called the multiplex PCR reads again in MiXCR, with one record for every CDR3 protein. The sample consists of 93,000 or so distinct CDR3 sequences, approximately 48% of them appearing once. Sequences were obtained from blood. All receptors derive from a man aged 40-49 years with Graves' hyperthyroidism.

This chain joins TRBV12-3 or TRBV12-4 and TRBJ2-5; TRBD1 agrees at 8 bases. V gave up 3 bases and J gave up 5 bases; unmatched junction bases: 5. The CDR3 extends over 14 amino acids. CDR3 protein: CASSLAGGVETQYF. The CDR3 DNA follows: TGTGCCAGCAGTTTGGCAGGGGGCGTGGAGACCCAGTACTTC.

The chain joins TRBV7-3 to TRBJ2-1; 9 bases are a match to TRBD2. The CDR3 is 15 residues long. CDR1 is SGHTA and CDR2 is FQGTGA in the germline V gene. Losses at the gene ends were 8 bases for V and 0 bases for J; bases not matched to a gene: 5. The chain's CDR3 is CASGRSGSSYNEQFF. CDR3 DNA sequence: TGTGCCAGCGGGCGTAGCGGGAGCTCCTACAATGAGCAGTTCTTC.

This clonotype was picked up many times. V is TRBV2 and J is TRBJ1-2; no definite D call. Germline-derived CDR1 and CDR2 are SNHLY and FYNNEI. The V end lost 6 bases, the J end lost 6 bases, and 11 bases lay between the germline ends. CDR3 length: 12 residues. This chain's CDR3 is CASRLGSDGYTF. Here the CDR3 DNA reads TGTGCCAGCAGGCTGGGCTCGGATGGCTACACCTTC.

The gene calls are TRBV24-1 and TRBJ2-3; a possible D gene is TRBD2 (5 bases). Trimming took off 5 bases at V and 5 bases at J, with 13 bases between the two ends. The CDR3 covers 14 residues. Germline V gives CDR1 KGHDR, CDR2 SFDVKD. CDR3 coding DNA: TGTGCCACCAGTGGTAGCGCGAGGGAAGATACGCAGTATTTT. Its protein is CATSGSAREDTQYF.

This clonotype occurred many times. The chain uses TRBV7-8 and TRBJ2-1; 7 bases are a match to TRBD2. This CDR3 has 17 residues. After removal of 1 base from V and 0 bases from J, the junction contained 6 bases not matched to a gene. Germline V gene data show CDR1 as SGHVS and CDR2 as FQNEAQ. The CDR3 DNA follows: TGTGCCAGCAGCTTAGAACGGGGAGGGAGCTCCTACAATGAGCAGTTCTTC. This sequence encodes CASSLERGGSSYNEQFF.

This clonotype came up many times. The chain carries TRBV9 and TRBJ1-5; D not certain. Trimming removed 4 bases at V and 1 base at J, with 12 bases between. CDR3 length: 15 residues. Germline V gene lookup returns CDR1 SGDLS and CDR2 YYNGEE. CDR3 loop: CASSYDTTSNQPQHF. The CDR3 DNA sequence: TGTGCCAGCAGCTATGACACGACCAGCAATCAGCCCCAGCATTTT.

This clonotype was seen repeatedly, ten times or more. Here the CDR3 reads CASSPLPAYNEQFF. For the CDR3, the DNA is TGTGCCAGCAGCCCCCTGCCGGCTTACAATGAGCAGTTCTTC. The genes are TRBV5-5 and TRBJ2-1; D not resolved. This CDR3 comprises 14 residues. Germline V gene data show CDR1 as SGHKS and CDR2 as YYEKEE (reference sequence). V was clipped by 4 bases and J by 4 bases, with 12 bases between them.

Note on this clonotype: Relative to the germline gene, one junction end is altered; a read error may explain this. The chain couples TRBV7-2 to TRBJ1-1; D remains unclear. The CDR3 contains 13 residues. The V gene's germline CDR1 is SGHTA and CDR2 FQGNSA. This CDR3 is CTSRQVGGSEASF. In nucleotides, the CDR3 is TGTACCAGCAGGCAGGTTGGAGGTTCTGAAGCTTCCTTT.

At least ten counts were recorded for this clonotype. This chain connects TRBV20-1 to TRBJ1-5, with a tentative D call TRBD1 (6 bases). The CDR3 is made up of 13 amino acids. CDR1 and CDR2 (germline): DFQATT, SNEGSKA (reference sequence). The V end was cut by 6 bases, the J end by 7 bases, with 16 bases between. The chain's CDR3 is CSAIGGTLQPQHF. DNA for the CDR3: TGCAGTGCCATTGGCGGGACATTACAGCCCCAGCATTTT.

Many counts were recorded for this clonotype. The chain links TRBV10-1 to TRBJ2-1, with D perhaps assigned TRBD1 or TRBD2 (6 bases each). The CDR3 is 13 residues long. V was clipped by 6 bases and J by 9 bases, with 15 bases between them. CDR1 WNHNN and CDR2 SYGVQD come from the germline V gene (reference sequence). The DNA of the CDR3 is TGCGCCAGCAGACCCGACGGGGGCGGTGAGCAGTTCTTC. Translation: CASRPDGGGEQFF.

There are many counts of this clonotype. V is TRBV20-1 and J is TRBJ2-5, with 10 bases lining up with TRBD2. With V trimmed by 0 bases and J by 2 bases, 3 bases remained unmatched. CDR1 and CDR2 (germline): DFQATT, SNEGSKA (reference sequence). The CDR3 covers 15 residues. CDR3: CSARDSGRPQETQYF. CDR3 coding DNA: TGCAGTGCTAGAGATAGCGGGAGGCCACAAGAGACCCAGTACTTC.

The gene calls are TRBV19 and TRBJ2-1, with 7 bases fitting TRBD2. The CDR3 contains 13 residues. Trimming removed 7 bases from V and 7 bases from J; junction bases left unmatched: 7. CDR1 is LNHDA, CDR2 SQIVND, per germline (reference sequence). CDR3 in DNA: TGTGCCAGTATGGTGCGAGCGGGGAATGAGCAGTTCTTC. Protein sequence: CASMVRAGNEQFF.

Concerning this clonotype itself: A much larger clone is a single base away; this may be a read error. V and J are TRBV12-5 and TRBJ1-1; weak D call: TRBD1 (6 bases). Germline V gene sequence: CDR1 LGHNT, CDR2 FRNRAP. The V and J ends lost 6 bases and 9 bases respectively, with 17 bases between them. This CDR3 is built from 13 residues. For the CDR3, the DNA is TGTGCTAGTGGGACGACAAGGGGGTACCAAGCTTTCTTT. This encodes CASGTTRGYQAFF.

This clonotype was detected many times. The chain is built from TRBV9 and TRBJ2-2, with 7 nucleotides matching TRBD2. The V gene end was trimmed by 3 bases and the J gene end by 7 bases; junction bases not matched to a gene: 15. Germline V gives CDR1 SGDLS, CDR2 YYNGEE. The CDR3 is 17 residues long. The DNA of the CDR3 is TGTGCCAGCAGCGCAGATGGGCTAGCGGACTTGGGCGGGGAGCTGTTTTTT. Translated, it gives CASSADGLADLGGELFF.

This clonotype was counted at least ten times. CDR3 DNA sequence: TGTGCCAGCAGTGGACAGGGCCACGAGCAGTACTTC. Translated: CASSGQGHEQYF. V and J are TRBV12-3 or TRBV12-4 and TRBJ2-7, with 8 nucleotides matching TRBD1. The CDR3 is made up of 12 amino acids. V lost 5 bases and J lost 5; bases outside the gene matches: 2.

Turning to this clonotype: This may be a read error, as it is one base from a much larger clone. The genes are TRBV28 and TRBJ2-7; 7 nucleotides match TRBD2. Germline values: CDR1 MDHEN, CDR2 SYDVKM. This CDR3 comprises 14 residues. The CDR3 DNA is TGTGTCAGCAGTCCCAGCGGGACTCGCTACGAGCAGTACTTC. It is translated as CVSSPSGTRYEQYF.